This T cell receptor (beta chain) derives from a study of cytomegalovirus exposure and HLA in healthy donors (dated by TCRdb to 2016 to 2017). Regarding the research as a whole: An earlier analysis of approximately 590 of the donors reported more than 250 Gb of sequence data and more than 90 million unique TCR beta sequences from 150 million to 200 million T cells. In a later analysis, previously published TCR beta repertoires from several hundred donors were re-analyzed and high-resolution HLA genotyping was added so that TCR occurrence patterns could be studied. Rather than drawing on any new phenotypic data, the later analysis identified candidate immune exposures from TCR beta sequences and the way those sequences occurred across donors. HLA typing included class I and class II loci at four-digit resolution. To predict cytomegalovirus infection status, the study brought together high-throughput TCR immunosequencing, statistical association of individual TCRs with disease status, and machine learning. The genetic ancestry cluster associated with self-reported Caucasian donors included 65% to 90% of the 300 to 400 genotyped donors. About five DR-DQ haplotypes were handled as single units for association and clustering because linkage in the cohort was strong. All discovery cohort repertoires had been generated on a single sequencing platform. Besides the first cohort of 666 subjects, a separate validation cohort made up of 90 to 150 different subjects was used. Among 300 to 500 genotyped donors of the cohort, an average of around 220,000 unique TCR beta nucleotide sequences was sequenced per donor, of which 15% to 20% were non-productive. Genome-wide SNP genotypes for about 60% of the roughly 670 donors were used in a later genetic analysis, which treated that subset as a discovery cohort. The number of typed donors differed by locus: roughly 629-640 for A, B, C, DRB1 and DQB1; 500 to 550 for DQA1; 606 for DPA1; and 450 to 480 for DPB1. The study aimed to test whether cataloging public T cell receptors could reveal signatures of past pathogen exposure. Alongside the repertoire data, information on donor age, sex, ethnicity and CMV serostatus was compiled. The study profiled the T cell repertoires of about 640 subjects by immunosequencing and related them to cytomegalovirus serostatus. To decide whether each TCR beta V gene segment behaved as functional or pseudogenic, an earlier analysis of several hundred of the donors relied on high-throughput TCR beta sequencing. An early release covering some 640 HLA-typed donors comprised 250 to 350 gigabases of sequencing data and 65 million to 100 million unique TCR sequences.

Library generation was performed with the immunoSEQ multiplex PCR assay. For the multiplex PCR, a mixture combining 60 forward primers for TCR Vbeta segments and 13 reverse primers for TCR Jbeta segments was used. Amplification of the CDR3 region of rearranged TCR beta genes was performed with a multiplex PCR assay on genomic DNA. The amplified TCR beta libraries were sequenced on the Illumina HiSeq System as 87-base-pair reads. From the authors' description of their analysis: Across the 666 repertoires, a later analysis counted roughly 77 million unique TCR beta chains, some 11 million of which were shared by at least two donors. Raw reads were error-corrected and collapsed into unique sequences with a nearest-neighbor algorithm that merged closely related sequences to remove PCR and sequencing errors. CDR3 sequences were aligned to IMGT reference sequences to assign V, D and J gene segments. For a sequence to be retained, a match of at least six nucleotides was required to both a V gene segment and a J gene segment. A rearrangement was called productive if the CDR3 had no stop codons and remained in frame with V and J, and every other rearrangement was called non-productive. Following IMGT convention, CDR3 was defined as the stretch from the second conserved V-encoded cysteine to the conserved J-encoded phenylalanine. The earlier analysis of about 590 of the donors excluded sequences that lacked an unambiguous match to a single V gene segment. An earlier analysis of some 500 of the donors classified V segments as functional when productive rearrangements were above 56.7% and as segregating when the standard deviation between donors was above 5%. A statistical classification framework was built for diagnosing cytomegalovirus status from the catalog of TCR beta chain sequences. V and J gene assignment, in a later analysis, came from comparing TCR nucleotide sequences with IMGT/GENE-DB human TR gene sequences. The TCRdist pipeline was used in a later analysis to assign CDR3 sequences and most-parsimonious VDJ recombination scenarios. A later analysis defined each TCR beta chain by its CDR3 amino acid sequence plus V-gene family, and excluded reads lacking a unique V-gene family. As a way to deal with suspected cross-contamination and a sequencing artifact, a later analysis dropped hundreds of nucleotide sequences that were highly shared and had low generation probability. A later analysis calculated a clonal expansion index for each public chain from normalized within-repertoire ranks of inferred template counts. In a later analysis, generation probabilities were computed with a VDJ recombination model fitted to out-of-frame rearrangements, and the resulting probabilities were checked against IGoR. Hypergeometric tests were used in a later analysis to score TCR-TCR, TCR-HLA and TCR-CMV co-occurrence, with a repertoire-size bias correction applied to the TCR pairs. A later analysis estimated false discovery rates by permuting HLA or CMV assignments 20 times. In a later analysis, co-occurring TCRs were grouped using DBSCAN, with TCRdist sequence similarity added in when clustering inside HLA-allele-positive subsets. For co-occurrence clustering, repertoires with fewer than 30,000 or more than 120,000 public chains were excluded, along with four or five repertoires with anomalous nucleotide sharing. As stored in TCRdb, this immuneACCESS dataset retains in-frame rearrangements with V and J assigned. A fraction of the clones does not appear; measured against another copy, unresolved V genes explain less than half of the discrepancy, and the remainder lacks a known reason. The V and J calls and clone size come from that table; D and trimming were worked out from the DNA. Present in this sample are over 200,000 clones, 70% to 85% of which were seen just once. Less than 3.5% of the sample comes from the top ten.

The cohort was made up of under 800 healthy bone marrow donors. At the time of sampling, all cohort members were nominally healthy, though unrecorded immune exposures were likely present. The donor was CMV seropositive and belonged to the group of 270 or so seropositive cohort members. Each donor provided a peripheral blood sample, and peripheral blood mononuclear cells were used for TCR beta sequencing. Genomic DNA was extracted from the blood cell samples with the Qiagen DNeasy Blood Extraction Kit. According to the germline V gene, CDR1 reads SGHRS and CDR2 reads YFSETQ. The CDR3, from cysteine to phenylalanine, totals 11 residues. The only DNA kept is the CDR3, 33 bases in frame from the first base. V loses 7 bases of germline sequence and J loses 4 bases, and the interval between the two ends is 8 bases. Broad study findings and their caveats: Some IMGT-functional V segments, including TRBV6-2 and TRBV6-3, could not be distinguished by the 87-base-pair reads and were therefore excluded. In a later genetic analysis, fewer N-insertions in productive TCRs were reported among donors in an Asian-associated ancestry cluster than the approximately 710-donor mean. Only TCR beta chains were sequenced in this cohort, and the absence of alpha or paired-chain data limited detectable features. While some public TCRs were present in many individuals, most TCR sequences turned up only very rarely across donors. A later genetic analysis associated a missense DCLRE1C variant with V-gene and J-gene trimming of TCR beta chains, and an independent cohort replicated the association. Immune exposure information for the cohort was limited to CMV serostatus. A further reported finding was that TCR beta sequences accurately predicted the HLA-A and HLA-B alleles for most subjects in the first cohort. The authors suggested that the approach could potentially be extended to other disease states and immunological phenotypes. An earlier analysis of 587 of the donors showed that most TCR beta V segments appeared in productive rearrangements either about 87% or about 30% of the time, which broadly matched IMGT annotations. When HLA alleles, especially DR and DQ, strongly co-occurred, attributing TCR associations to individual alleles was difficult. Because counts were too low, 15 or so rarely observed V segments, including chromosome 9 orphons, were excluded from the earlier analysis of 587 of the donors. According to a later analysis, TCR association rates differed among HLA loci, with DRB1 alleles showing the most associated TCRs and HLA-C alleles showing the fewest. Because HLA typing was missing for some donors at each locus, association tests included only the typed subset. Sequencing depth was assumed to be roughly uniform across donors in the presence/absence analyses, though that assumption may not hold. Linkage disequilibrium might explain the correlated functional status among segregating V segments, but an unknown experimental factor could not be ruled out. In both the original and validation cohorts, the classifier was reported to diagnose cytomegalovirus status with high specificity and sensitivity. Several of the top co-occurrence clusters appeared to be linked to parvovirus B19, influenza, CMV and Epstein-Barr virus, according to a later analysis. Most CMV-associated TCR beta chains appeared to be HLA-restricted in a later analysis, and the HLA associations seemed to be driven largely by CMV exposure. A group of highly shared sequence variants was considered likely to be a technical artifact of the sequencing pipeline. In vitro tests confirmed that a few of the cytomegalovirus-associated TCR beta chains recognize cytomegalovirus antigens. At a false discovery rate of 0.05, a later analysis linked fewer than 20,000 TCR beta sequences to specific HLA alleles. Compared with equally common non-associated chains, HLA-associated TCR beta chains in a later analysis were more clonally expanded and had lower generation probabilities. The study listed approximately 150 TCR beta chains as associated with cytomegalovirus.

Remarks on this clone: Its specific antigen is unknown. Per-nucleotide qualities are absent, and no much larger clonotype sits a single base away.

The TCR sequence derives from a woman aged 60-70 years in good health and CMV-seropositive. In this chain, TRBV5-1 is recombined with TRBJ1-2; a tentative D match to TRBD1 spans 6 bases. Input material: PBMCs. The CDR3 protein sequence reads: CASADSYGYTF. Here is the DNA: TGCGCCAGCGCGGACAGCTATGGCTACACCTTC.